The rows below give T cell receptor beta chains drawn from one sample of a study of T cell responses to AZD1222 COVID-19 vaccine. The data were produced by immunoSEQ multiplex PCR, yet TCRdb's version contains in-frame clones alone and is incomplete. The table shows more than 45,000 clones, with 84% occurring only once. The source material was peripheral blood, sampled on day 0 of AZD1222 vaccination. The receptors shown here come from an adult in good health. The CDR3 runs from the conserved cysteine through the conserved F or W. The order of the fields is D gene, V gene, clone size, CDR3 length, J gene, CDR3 DNA, CDR3 protein. A D gene is named only where the DNA matches it firmly. Clone size appears in some rows only: once, few, many, or a class for an expanded clone.

>TRBD1|TRBV6-5|.|14|TRBJ1-3
TGTGCCATTCGCCCGACAGGGAATGGAAACACCATATATTTT
CAIRPTGNGNTIYF
>.|TRBV14|.|17|TRBJ2-1
TGTGCCAGCAGCCAAGTCCCTAGCCCGAGCTCCTACAATGAGCAGTTCTTC
CASSQVPSPSSYNEQFF
>TRBD1|TRBV15|.|13|TRBJ1-1
TGTGCCACCAGCCGTAACCGGGACAGAGAAGCTTTCTTT
CATSRNRDREAFF
>.|TRBV30|.|13|TRBJ2-6
TGTGCCTGGCGGAAAAGAGGGGCCAACGTCCTGACTTTC
CAWRKRGANVLTF
>TRBD1|TRBV5-1|.|16|TRBJ1-1
TGCGCCAGCAGCCCCCTTCGACAGGGATCGAACACTGAAGCTTTCTTT
CASSPLRQGSNTEAFF
>TRBD2|TRBV29-1|.|18|TRBJ2-1
TGCAGCGTTTGGGGACTAGCGGGAGTTCTGGGCTCCTACAATGAGCAGTTCTTC
CSVWGLAGVLGSYNEQFF
>.|TRBV11-1|.|14|TRBJ2-5
TGTGCCAGCAGCCAGGACCGCAGGACGGAGACCCAGTACTTC
CASSQDRRTETQYF
>TRBD1|TRBV19|.|13|TRBJ1-2
TGTGCCAGTAGTGGGACAGGGGATGGTGGCTACACCTTC
CASSGTGDGGYTF
>.|TRBV7-9|.|14|TRBJ1-2
TGTGCCAGCAGCTTACAGGGAACTAACTATGGCTACACCTTC
CASSLQGTNYGYTF
>TRBD2|TRBV4-3|.|19|TRBJ2-1
TGCGCCAGCAGCCAACCCCCCCATAGCGGGAAGATACTCTACAATGAGCAGTTCTTC
CASSQPPHSGKILYNEQFF
>.|TRBV14|once|12|TRBJ2-7
TGTGCTTCGGGTGGACAGTACTACGAGCAGTACTTC
CASGGQYYEQYF
>.|TRBV5-1|.|13|TRBJ1-2
TGCGCCAGCAGCCGGGGGACGGATGATGGCTACACCTTC
CASSRGTDDGYTF
>TRBD2|TRBV5-5|.|14|TRBJ2-7
TGTGCCAGCAGCTTGGAGCTAGCGGCCTACGAGCAGTACTTC
CASSLELAAYEQYF
>.|TRBV7-3|.|14|TRBJ1-1
TGTGCCAGCAGCTTAAGTAGGGTAAACACTGAAGCTTTCTTT
CASSLSRVNTEAFF
>.|TRBV5-1|.|14|TRBJ2-7
TGCGCCAGCAAGGGGGGGGACTCCGCCTACGAGCAGTACTTC
CASKGGDSAYEQYF
>.|TRBV12-3/TRBV12-4|.|12|TRBJ2-3
TGTGCCAGCAGTTTAGGTGGCCATACGCAGTATTTT
CASSLGGHTQYF
>TRBD1|TRBV6-6|.|15|TRBJ1-4
TGTGCCAGCAGTTCCCAGGGGGACACTAATGAAAAACTGTTTTTT
CASSSQGDTNEKLFF
>.|TRBV18|.|15|TRBJ1-5
TGTGCCAGCCCCCCTTTGGGATTGGGCAATCAGCCCCAGCATTTT
CASPPLGLGNQPQHF
>.|TRBV28|.|16|TRBJ2-7
TGTGCCAGCAGTCCGCCCTTGAGCCAGGAAATATACGAGCAGTACTTC
CASSPPLSQEIYEQYF
>.|TRBV19|.|16|TRBJ1-4
TGTGCCAGTAGTATAACCCTCATTCGGCAAGGGGAAAAACTGTTTTTT
CASSITLIRQGEKLFF
>.|TRBV19|.|14|TRBJ2-1
TGTGCCAGTAGTGCTAGCCCGAGTTACAATGAGCAGTTCTTC
CASSASPSYNEQFF
>TRBD2|TRBV13|.|17|TRBJ2-7
TGTGCCAGCAGCTTAGGCGGACTAGCGGGAAGATCCTACGAGCAGTACTTC
CASSLGGLAGRSYEQYF
>.|TRBV2|.|13|TRBJ1-1
TGTGCCAGCAGGGACAGCGGATACACTGAAGCTTTCTTT
CASRDSGYTEAFF
>TRBD2|TRBV7-2|.|15|TRBJ2-7
TGTGCCAGCAGCTTAGCAGGGACTACCCCTGGAGAGCAGTACTTC
CASSLAGTTPGEQYF
>.|TRBV28|.|14|TRBJ2-1
TGTGCCAGCAGTTTGGGGGGAGGAGGCAATGAGCAGTTCTTC
CASSLGGGGNEQFF
>TRBD1|TRBV7-2|.|14|TRBJ1-5
TGTGCCAGCAGCTTACGGCAGGGGGACCAGCCCCAGCATTTT
CASSLRQGDQPQHF
>TRBD1|TRBV6-2/TRBV6-3|.|17|TRBJ1-1
TGTGCCAGCAGCCCCGCTCACGGGAGGGGGCTGAACACTGAAGCTTTCTTT
CASSPAHGRGLNTEAFF
>TRBD1|TRBV25-1|few|14|TRBJ1-3
TGTGCCAGTCACGAGGGGGCTATGGGAAACACCATATATTTT
CASHEGAMGNTIYF
>TRBD1|TRBV4-1|.|17|TRBJ2-7
TGCGCCAGCAGCCACCCGGGGACAGGGGGTATTTCCTACGAGCAGTACTTC
CASSHPGTGGISYEQYF
>TRBD1|TRBV2|few|14|TRBJ1-5
TGTGCCAGCAGTCACGGACAGGGGAAGCGGCCCCAGCATTTT
CASSHGQGKRPQHF
>.|TRBV6-5|.|14|TRBJ2-1
TGTGCCAGCAGTTACGACAGGCCTTACAATGAGCAGTTCTTC
CASSYDRPYNEQFF
>.|TRBV6-5|.|16|TRBJ2-1
TGTGCCAGCAGTTACTCGGGCGGACTCTCCTACAATGAGCAGTTCTTC
CASSYSGGLSYNEQFF
>.|TRBV5-4|.|15|TRBJ2-5
TGTGCCAGCAGCTTGGCGGCTAGGGGGAGGGAGACCCAGTACTTC
CASSLAARGRETQYF
>TRBD2|TRBV7-2|.|14|TRBJ2-1
TGTGCCAGCAGCCTCGGGGGAGGGTCCAATGAGCAGTTCTTC
CASSLGGGSNEQFF
>TRBD2|TRBV30|.|13|TRBJ2-3
TGTGCCTGGAGGAGACTAGCGAGTTATACGCAGTATTTT
CAWRRLASYTQYF
>TRBD1|TRBV6-6|few|17|TRBJ1-5
TGTGCCAGCAGTCAGGACAGGGGGCGCGTAAGCAATCAGCCCCAGCATTTT
CASSQDRGRVSNQPQHF
>.|TRBV5-4|.|15|TRBJ1-2
TGTGCCAGCAGCTTCAGGACGAACAATAACTATGGCTACACCTTC
CASSFRTNNNYGYTF
>.|TRBV5-4|once|15|TRBJ1-3
TGTGCCAGCAGCTTGGCCGGGACGGCTGGAAACACCATATATTTT
CASSLAGTAGNTIYF
>.|TRBV6-5|.|15|TRBJ2-1
TGTGCCAGCAGTTACTCCGGGCGGAGATACAATGAGCAGTTCTTC
CASSYSGRRYNEQFF
>TRBD2|TRBV20-1|.|15|TRBJ2-7
TGCAGTGCTAGTGGTCCTAGCGGGCTCTCCTACGAGCAGTACTTC
CSASGPSGLSYEQYF
>TRBD2|TRBV5-1|.|15|TRBJ2-5
TGCGCCAGCAGCTTGTCCGGGACTAGCCAAGAGACCCAGTACTTC
CASSLSGTSQETQYF
>.|TRBV7-2|.|14|TRBJ1-5
TGTGCCAGCAGCTTAGACAGCAGCAATCAGCCCCAGCATTTT
CASSLDSSNQPQHF
>.|TRBV12-5|.|14|TRBJ2-3
TGTGCTAGTGGTTGGATACTTAGCACAGATACGCAGTATTTT
CASGWILSTDTQYF
>.|TRBV11-2|once|19|TRBJ2-7
TGTGCCAGCAGCTTACGGAGGACGGCGGGGTGGAAAACTACCTACGAGCAGTACTTC
CASSLRRTAGWKTTYEQYF
>.|TRBV24-1|.|13|TRBJ2-1
TGTGCCACCTTGAGCGGGTTCGGCGATGAGCAGTTCTTC
CATLSGFGDEQFF
>TRBD1|TRBV7-9|.|14|TRBJ1-4
TGTGCCAGCAGCTGGGACAGTCCTAATGAAAAACTGTTTTTT
CASSWDSPNEKLFF
>TRBD2|TRBV15|.|16|TRBJ2-6
TGTGCCGTCTCAGCGGGGAAAGGCTCTGGGGCCAACGTCCTGACTTTC
CAVSAGKGSGANVLTF